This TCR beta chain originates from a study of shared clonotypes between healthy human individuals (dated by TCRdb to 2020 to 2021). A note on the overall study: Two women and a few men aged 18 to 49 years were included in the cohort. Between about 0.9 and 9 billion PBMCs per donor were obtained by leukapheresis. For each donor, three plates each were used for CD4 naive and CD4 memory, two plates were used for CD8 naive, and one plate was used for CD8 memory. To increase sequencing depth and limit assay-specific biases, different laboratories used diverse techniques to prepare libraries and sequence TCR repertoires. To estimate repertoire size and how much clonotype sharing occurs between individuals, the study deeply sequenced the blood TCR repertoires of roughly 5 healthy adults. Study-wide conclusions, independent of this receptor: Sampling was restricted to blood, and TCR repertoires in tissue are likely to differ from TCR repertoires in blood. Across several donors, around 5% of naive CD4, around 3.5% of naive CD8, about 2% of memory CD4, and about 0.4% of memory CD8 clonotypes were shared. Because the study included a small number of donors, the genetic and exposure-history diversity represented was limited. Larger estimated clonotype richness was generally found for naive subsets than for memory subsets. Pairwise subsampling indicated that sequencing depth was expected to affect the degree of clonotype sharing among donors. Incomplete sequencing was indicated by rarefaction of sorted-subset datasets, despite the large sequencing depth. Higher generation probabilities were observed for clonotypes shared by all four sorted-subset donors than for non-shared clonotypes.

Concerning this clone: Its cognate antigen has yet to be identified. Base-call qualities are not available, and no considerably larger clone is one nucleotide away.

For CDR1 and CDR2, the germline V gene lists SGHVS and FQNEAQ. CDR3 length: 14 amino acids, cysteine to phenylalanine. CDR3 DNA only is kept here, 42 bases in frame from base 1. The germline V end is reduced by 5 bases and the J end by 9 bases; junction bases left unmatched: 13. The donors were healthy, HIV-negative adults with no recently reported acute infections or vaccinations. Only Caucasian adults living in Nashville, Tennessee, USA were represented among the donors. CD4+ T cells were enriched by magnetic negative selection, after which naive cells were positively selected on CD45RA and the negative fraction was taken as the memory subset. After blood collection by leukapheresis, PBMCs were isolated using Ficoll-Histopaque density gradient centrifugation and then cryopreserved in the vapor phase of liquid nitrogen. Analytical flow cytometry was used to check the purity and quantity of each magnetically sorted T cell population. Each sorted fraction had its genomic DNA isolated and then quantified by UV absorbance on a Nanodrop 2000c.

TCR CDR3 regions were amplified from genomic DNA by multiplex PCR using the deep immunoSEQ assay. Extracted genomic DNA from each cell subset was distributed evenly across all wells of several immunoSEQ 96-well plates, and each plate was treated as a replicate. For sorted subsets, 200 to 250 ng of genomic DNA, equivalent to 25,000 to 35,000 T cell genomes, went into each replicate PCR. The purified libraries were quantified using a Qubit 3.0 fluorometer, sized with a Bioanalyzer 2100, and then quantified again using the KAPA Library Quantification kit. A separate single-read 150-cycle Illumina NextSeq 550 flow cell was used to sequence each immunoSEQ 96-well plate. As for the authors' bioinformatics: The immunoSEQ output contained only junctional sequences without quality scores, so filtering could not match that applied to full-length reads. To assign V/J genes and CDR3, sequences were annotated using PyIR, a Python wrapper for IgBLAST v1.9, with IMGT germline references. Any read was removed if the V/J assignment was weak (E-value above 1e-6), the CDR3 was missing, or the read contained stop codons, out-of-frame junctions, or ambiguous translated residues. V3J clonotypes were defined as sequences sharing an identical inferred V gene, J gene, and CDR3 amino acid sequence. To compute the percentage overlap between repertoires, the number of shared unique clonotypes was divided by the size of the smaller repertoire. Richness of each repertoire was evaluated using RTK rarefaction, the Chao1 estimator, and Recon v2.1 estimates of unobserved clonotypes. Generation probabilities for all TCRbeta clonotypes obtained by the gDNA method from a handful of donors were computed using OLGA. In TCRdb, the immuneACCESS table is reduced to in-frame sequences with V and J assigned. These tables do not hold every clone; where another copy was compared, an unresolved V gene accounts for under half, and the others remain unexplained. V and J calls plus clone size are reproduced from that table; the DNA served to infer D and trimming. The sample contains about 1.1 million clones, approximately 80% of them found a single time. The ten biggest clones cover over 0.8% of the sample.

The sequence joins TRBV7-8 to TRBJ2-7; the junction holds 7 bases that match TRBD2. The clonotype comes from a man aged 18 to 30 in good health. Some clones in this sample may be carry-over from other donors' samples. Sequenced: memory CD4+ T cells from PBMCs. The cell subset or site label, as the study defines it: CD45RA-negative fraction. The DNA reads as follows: TGTGCCAGCAGCCTAAGGGACTATGCAATTGCGCAGTACTTC. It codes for CASSLRDYAIAQYF.